These 18 T cell receptor beta chains share one sample of origin, sequenced in a study of long-term antiretroviral therapy in people with HIV. Runs used v3.0 of the immunoSEQ assay and were done at survey level. Profiled with immunoSEQ multiplex PCR; TCRdb holds only in-frame clones, not every one. In the table there are 25,000 to 35,000 clones, about 87% of which are singletons. Source: unsorted PBMCs, taken 1.8 years after starting antiretroviral therapy. The receptor set was obtained from a woman aged 18-29 years with HIV.

The chain couples TRBV4-1 to TRBJ1-4, with a possible D match to TRBD1 (6 bases). The CDR3 contains 18 residues. The V and J ends lost 4 bases and 4 bases respectively, with 22 bases between them. Per germline, CDR1 MGHRA and CDR2 YSYEKL. In DNA, the CDR3 is TGCGCCAGCAGCCGATATCCTCAAGGGGGGGAAATTAATGAAAAACTGTTTTTT. This translates into CASSRYPQGGEINEKLFF.

This clone has a single count. The rearrangement joins TRBV9 to TRBJ2-7; the D gene is possibly TRBD2 (5 bases). The CDR3 has 16 amino acids. The V gene lost 4 bases and the J gene lost 0 bases, with 17 bases spanning the gap. The germline V gene has CDR1 SGDLS and CDR2 YYNGEE. CDR3 sequence reads: CASSPTLRVSSYEQYF. CDR3 bases: TGTGCCAGCAGCCCCACCTTGAGGGTCAGCTCCTACGAGCAGTACTTC.

The chain uses TRBV14 and TRBJ1-3, with D uncertain. This CDR3 is built from 15 residues. The germline gives CDR1 SGHDN, CDR2 FVKESK. Between the trimmed V and J ends, which lost 0 bases and 4 bases, there was a span of 10 bases. The CDR3 is CASSQESAGGNTIYF. In DNA, the CDR3 is TGTGCCAGCAGCCAAGAATCGGCAGGCGGAAACACCATATATTTT.

The rearrangement uses TRBV9 and TRBJ1-1; D possibly corresponds to TRBD1 (6 bases). V was clipped by 2 bases and J by 2 bases, with 13 bases between them. This CDR3 comprises 15 residues. Germline CDR1 reads SGDLS; CDR2 reads YYNGEE. Here the CDR3 DNA reads TGTGCCAGCAGCGTCAGGGGTGGGGAAAACACTGAAGCTTTCTTT. Its translation: CASSVRGGENTEAFF.

The V gene is TRBV4-1, the J gene TRBJ2-1; TRBD2 matches 9 bases. Germline V CDR1 and CDR2: MGHRA, YSYEKL. The junction had 6 bases not matched to a gene; V was cut back by 1 base and J by 2 bases. This CDR3 region has 17 residues. CDR3 in DNA: TGCGCCAGCAGCCAAGGAGCAGCGGGAGGCGCCTACAATGAGCAGTTCTTC. Its protein is CASSQGAAGGAYNEQFF.

CDR3 loop: CASTPSGSPSYEQYF. The CDR3, as DNA: TGTGCCAGTACTCCTAGCGGGAGTCCGTCCTACGAGCAGTACTTC. The chain employs TRBV19 and TRBJ2-7; TRBD2 aligns across 10 bases. The CDR3 spans 15 residues. The V and J ends lost 7 bases and 1 base, in that order; junction bases with no gene match: 7. CDR1 LNHDA and CDR2 SQIVND come from the germline V gene (reference sequence).

The gene calls are TRBV28 and TRBJ1-5, with unresolved D. Germline V CDR1 and CDR2: MDHEN, SYDVKM. The CDR3 covers 14 residues. Trimming left V 3 bases short and J 2 bases short, with 8 bases between. The CDR3 here is CASSFLPGNQPQHF. CDR3 nucleotide sequence: TGTGCCAGCAGTTTCCTGCCGGGCAATCAGCCCCAGCATTTT.

The rearrangement links TRBV28 to TRBJ2-1, with D perhaps matching TRBD1 (5 bases). The CDR3 is 13 amino acids. In germline, CDR1 is MDHEN, CDR2 SYDVKM. Trimming took 3 bases from V and 9 from J, leaving 12 bases between them. CDR3 amino acids: CASSLGQSSEQFF. In DNA form, the CDR3 reads TGTGCCAGCAGTTTGGGGCAGTCTAGTGAGCAGTTCTTC.

This chain links TRBV4-1 with TRBJ1-5, with a possible D match to TRBD1 (5 bases). V lost 4 bases, J lost 6 bases, and 16 bases lay in between. CDR3 length: 15 residues. Germline V gene lookup returns CDR1 MGHRA and CDR2 YSYEKL. Here the CDR3 DNA reads TGCGCCAGCAGCCCCCGTGTAGCGGGGGGTCAGCCCCAGCATTTT. It codes for CASSPRVAGGQPQHF.

V is TRBV4-3 and J is TRBJ2-2; TRBD2 is a possible D gene (6 bases). Deletions cut 4 bases from V and 6 bases from J, with 12 bases between. CDR3 length: 14 amino acids. The germline V gene encodes CDR1 LGHNA and CDR2 YSLEER. CDR3 nucleotides: TGCGCCAGCAGCCCGGGGGTGGTGCCCGGGGAGCTGTTTTTT. It encodes CASSPGVVPGELFF.

The DNA for the CDR3 is TGTGCCACCATGGGGGGTTTGGAAAATCAGCCCCAGCATTTT. Translated, it gives CATMGGLENQPQHF. The genes are TRBV28 and TRBJ1-5, with D perhaps matching TRBD1 (5 bases). V lost 10 bases and J lost 4, with 17 bases in between. The CDR3 runs 14 residues. The germline CDR1 and CDR2 sequences are MDHEN and SYDVKM.

This clone was recorded only once. The chain links TRBV15 to TRBJ2-2; TRBD2 agrees at 8 bases. In germline, CDR1 is LNHNV, CDR2 YYDKDF (reference sequence). V lost 1 base, J lost 6 bases, and 4 bases stayed unmatched. The CDR3 spans 15 residues. The CDR3 DNA reads TGTGCCACCAGCAGAGTGCGGGAGGTTTCCGGGGAGCTGTTTTTT. Protein: CATSRVREVSGELFF.

This chain uses TRBV4-3 with TRBJ2-7; D gene unclear. Trimming removed 0 bases at V and 6 bases at J, with 15 bases between. The CDR3 totals 15 residues. The germline V gene encodes CDR1 LGHNA and CDR2 YSLEER. The CDR3 DNA is TGCGCCAGCAGCCAAGATCGGCAGGTCATGGGCGAGCAGTACTTC. It translates to CASSQDRQVMGEQYF.

The chain recombines TRBV14 with TRBJ1-3; the match to TRBD1 covers 8 bases. This CDR3 comprises 15 residues. Losses at the gene ends were 6 bases for V and 0 bases for J; bases not matched to a gene: 4. Germline V lookup: CDR1 SGHDN, CDR2 FVKESK. The CDR3 region is CASSVQGASGNTIYF. The CDR3 bases are TGTGCCAGCAGTGTTCAGGGGGCCTCTGGAAACACCATATATTTT.

This clone was detected a few times. V is TRBV27 and J is TRBJ2-7, with TRBD2 matching over 7 bases. The CDR3 totals 14 residues. Germline CDR1 and CDR2: MNHEY and SMNVEV (reference sequence). Trimming removed 3 bases from V and 0 bases from J; junction bases left unmatched: 2. CDR3 sequence reads: CASSLERGSYEQYF. CDR3 coding DNA: TGTGCCAGCAGTTTGGAGCGGGGCTCCTACGAGCAGTACTTC.

The chain carries TRBV27 and TRBJ2-3; D is uncertain. V shed 5 bases and J shed 2 bases, with 11 bases lying between them. Germline values: CDR1 MNHEY, CDR2 SMNVEV (reference sequence). This CDR3 comprises 14 residues. CDR3 nucleotides: TGTGCCAGCAGTCTCCGGACCTCCACAGATACGCAGTATTTT. Translated: CASSLRTSTDTQYF.

The chain combines TRBV19 with TRBJ2-2; TRBD1 aligns across 8 bases. The CDR3 runs to 15 residues. Germline CDR1 reads LNHDA; CDR2 reads SQIVND (reference sequence). J was trimmed by 6 bases and V by 2 bases; bases with no gene match: 5. CDR3 sequence reads: CASSISQGAAGELFF. The CDR3 nucleotides are TGTGCCAGTAGTATATCTCAGGGGGCCGCCGGGGAGCTGTTTTTT.

V is TRBV28 and J is TRBJ2-2, with TRBD1 identical over 9 bases. Germline V lookup: CDR1 MDHEN, CDR2 SYDVKM. The CDR3 consists of 14 residues. Unmatched junction bases numbered 2, after V lost 8 bases and J lost 1 base. The CDR3 reads CASRGQGNTGELFF. The CDR3 DNA is TGTGCCAGCCGGGGACAGGGGAACACCGGGGAGCTGTTTTTT.